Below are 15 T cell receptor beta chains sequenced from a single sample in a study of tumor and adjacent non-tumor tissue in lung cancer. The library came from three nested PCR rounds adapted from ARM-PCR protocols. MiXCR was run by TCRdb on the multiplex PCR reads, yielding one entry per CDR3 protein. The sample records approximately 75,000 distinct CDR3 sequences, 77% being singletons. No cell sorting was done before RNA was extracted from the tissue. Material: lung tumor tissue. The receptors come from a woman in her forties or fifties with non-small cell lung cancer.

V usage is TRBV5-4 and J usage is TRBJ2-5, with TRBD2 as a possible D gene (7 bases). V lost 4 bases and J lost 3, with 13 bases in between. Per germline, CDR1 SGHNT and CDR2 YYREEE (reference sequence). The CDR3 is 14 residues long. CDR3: CASSIAGAEETQYF. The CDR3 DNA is TGTGCCAGCAGCATCGCGGGGGCTGAAGAGACCCAGTACTTC.

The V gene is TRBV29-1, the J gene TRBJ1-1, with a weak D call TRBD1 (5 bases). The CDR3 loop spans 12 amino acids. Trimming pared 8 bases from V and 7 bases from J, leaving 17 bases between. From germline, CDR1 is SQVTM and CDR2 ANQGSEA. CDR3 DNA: TGCAGCACTCCGGAGGGGAGGATTGAAGCTTTCTTT. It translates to CSTPEGRIEAFF.

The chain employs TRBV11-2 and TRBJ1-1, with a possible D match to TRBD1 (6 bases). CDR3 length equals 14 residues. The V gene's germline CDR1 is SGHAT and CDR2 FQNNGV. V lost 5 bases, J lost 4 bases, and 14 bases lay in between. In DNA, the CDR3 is TGTGCCAGCAGCCTTTCGGGCAGGGGCACTGAAGCTTTCTTT. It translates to CASSLSGRGTEAFF.

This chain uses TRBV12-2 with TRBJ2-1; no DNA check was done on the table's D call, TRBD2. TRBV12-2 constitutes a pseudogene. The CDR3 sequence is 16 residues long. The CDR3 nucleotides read TGTACAAGTCGCTCTCGACTAGTGCCTAGAGAGAATGAGCAGTTCTTC. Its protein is CTSRSRLVPRENEQFF.

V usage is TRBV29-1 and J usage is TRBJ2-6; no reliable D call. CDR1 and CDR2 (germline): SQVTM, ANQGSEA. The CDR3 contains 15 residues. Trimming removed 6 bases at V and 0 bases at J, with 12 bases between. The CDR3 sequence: CSVETYASGANVLTF. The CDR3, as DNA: TGCAGCGTGGAGACGTACGCCTCTGGGGCCAACGTCCTGACTTTC.

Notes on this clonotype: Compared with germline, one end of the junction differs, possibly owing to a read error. The CDR3 DNA sequence: TGTCCCAGCAGCCGACAGGTTGACACTGAAGCTTTCTTT. Residues: CPSSRQVDTEAFF. The rearrangement uses TRBV6-5 and TRBJ1-1; possible D gene TRBD1, 6 bases. The CDR3 length is 13 residues. Per the germline V gene, CDR1 is MNHEY and CDR2 is SVGAGI.

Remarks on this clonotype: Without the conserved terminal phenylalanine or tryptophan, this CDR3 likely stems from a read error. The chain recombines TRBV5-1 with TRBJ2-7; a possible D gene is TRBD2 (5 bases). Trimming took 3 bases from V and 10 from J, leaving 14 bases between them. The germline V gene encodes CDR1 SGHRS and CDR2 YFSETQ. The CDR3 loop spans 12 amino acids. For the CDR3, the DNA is TGCGCCAGCAGCTCTTCCTTCGGAGGACAGTACCTC. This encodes CASSSSFGGQYL.

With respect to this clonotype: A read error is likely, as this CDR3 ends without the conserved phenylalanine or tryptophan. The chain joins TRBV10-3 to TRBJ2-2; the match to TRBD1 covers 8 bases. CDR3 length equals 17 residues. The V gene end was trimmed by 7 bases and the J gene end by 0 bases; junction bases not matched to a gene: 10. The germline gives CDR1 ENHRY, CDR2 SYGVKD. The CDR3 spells CAIKSMTGDTNTGELFS. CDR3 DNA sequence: TGTGCCATCAAATCTATGACAGGGGACACGAACACCGGGGAGCTGTTTTCT.

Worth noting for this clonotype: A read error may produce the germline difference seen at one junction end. The CDR3 sequence: CVSSSGWGALGNEQFF. The CDR3 DNA reads TGTGTCAGCAGCTCGGGGTGGGGGGCCCTCGGGAATGAACAGTTCTTC. The V call is TRBV11-2, the J call TRBJ2-1; the D call may be TRBD1 or TRBD2 (6 bases each). The CDR3 runs to 16 residues. The germline V gene encodes CDR1 SGHAT and CDR2 FQNNGV.

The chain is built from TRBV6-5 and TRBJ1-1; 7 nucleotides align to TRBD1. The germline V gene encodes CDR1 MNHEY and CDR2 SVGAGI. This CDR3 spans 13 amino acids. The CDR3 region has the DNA TGTATCAGCAGTAGGGGGCGAGGCACTGAAGCTTTCTTT. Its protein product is CISSRGRGTEAFF.

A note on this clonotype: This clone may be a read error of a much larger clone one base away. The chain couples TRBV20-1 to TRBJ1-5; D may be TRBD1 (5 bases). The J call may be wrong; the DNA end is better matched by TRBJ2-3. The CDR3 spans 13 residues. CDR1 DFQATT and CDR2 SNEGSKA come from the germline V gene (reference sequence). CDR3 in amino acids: CSAGRGYNQPQYF. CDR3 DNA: TGCAGTGCTGGAAGGGGTTACAATCAGCCCCAGTATTTT.

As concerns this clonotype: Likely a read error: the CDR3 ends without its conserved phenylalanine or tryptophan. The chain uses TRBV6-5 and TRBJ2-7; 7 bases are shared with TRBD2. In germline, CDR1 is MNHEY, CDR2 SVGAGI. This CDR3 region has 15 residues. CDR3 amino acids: CASNYSSGNSYEQYL. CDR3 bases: TGTGCCAGCAATTACTCCAGCGGGAACTCTTACGAGCAGTACTTA.

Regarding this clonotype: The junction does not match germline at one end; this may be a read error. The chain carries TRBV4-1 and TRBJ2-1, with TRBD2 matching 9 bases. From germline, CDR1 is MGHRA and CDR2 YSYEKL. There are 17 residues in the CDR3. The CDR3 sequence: CVSSRPSGIGTYNEQFF. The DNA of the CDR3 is TGCGTCAGCAGCCGACCTAGCGGGATTGGTACCTACAATGAGCAGTTCTTC.

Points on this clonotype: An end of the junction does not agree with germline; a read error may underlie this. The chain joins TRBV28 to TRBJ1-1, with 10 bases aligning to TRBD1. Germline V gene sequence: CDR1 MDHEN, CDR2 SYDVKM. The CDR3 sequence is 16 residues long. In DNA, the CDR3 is TGTGCCATCAGTTCGACAGGGGGCGATAGGAGGACTGAAGCCTTCTTT. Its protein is CAISSTGGDRRTEAFF.

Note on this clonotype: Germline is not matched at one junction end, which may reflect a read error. The CDR3 here is CATSDKEWEIGEQNF. The CDR3 DNA reads TGTGCCACCAGTGATAAGGAGTGGGAGATTGGCGAGCAGAACTTC. The chain carries TRBV24-1 and TRBJ2-7, with D perhaps TRBD2 (5 bases). This CDR3 spans 15 amino acids. Germline V CDR1 and CDR2: KGHDR, SFDVKD.